The 28 T cell receptor beta chains presented below share a single source sample, sequenced in a study of blood T cells in healthy people across ages. Together with a sample-barcoded 5' primer, a J-beta primer mix was included in a second PCR lasting roughly 6 to 12 cycles. Via MiXCR, TCRdb re-called the 5' RACE reads, giving one row per CDR3 protein. Here the sample spans approximately 830,000 distinct CDR3 sequences, around 62% being singletons. The sample taken for sequencing was blood. These TCRs come from a man in his thirties or forties in good health.

The chain is built from TRBV12-3 or TRBV12-4 and TRBJ2-2; unclear D gene. Deletions cut 4 bases from V and 0 bases from J, with 12 bases between. The CDR3 covers 16 residues. The CDR3 nucleotides are TGTGCCAGCAGTTCTGGGCCATATTCGAACACCGGGGAGCTGTTTTTT. Translated, it gives CASSSGPYSNTGELFF.

In DNA, the CDR3 is TGTGCCAGCAGGTCCTTGGGCGGGGGTTTCCAAGAGACCCAGTACTTC. Translating gives CASRSLGGGFQETQYF. The chain recombines TRBV6-6 with TRBJ2-7; TRBD2 matches at 7 bases. With the DNA end fitting TRBJ2-5 better, the J assignment may be wrong. The CDR3 length is 16 residues. In germline, CDR1 is MNHNY, CDR2 SVGAGI (reference sequence).

The table lists this clonotype with a few counts. The chain is built from TRBV9 and TRBJ2-7; D might be TRBD1 (5 bases). The V gene's germline CDR1 is SGDLS and CDR2 YYNGEE. This CDR3 is 15 amino acids long. V lost 4 bases and J 5 bases, leaving 19 bases between the germline ends. CDR3: CASSSGKGKANEQYF. The CDR3 nucleotides read TGTGCCAGCAGCTCAGGGAAGGGTAAGGCGAACGAGCAGTACTTC.

This rearrangement joins TRBV6-5 to TRBJ2-7, with no clear D. Looked up from germline, CDR1 is MNHEY and CDR2 is SVGAGI. The V end was cut by 4 bases, the J end by 1 base, with 11 bases between. The CDR3 is 14 amino acids. The CDR3 loop is CASSCNGISYEQYF. CDR3 DNA sequence: TGTGCCAGCAGTTGCAATGGGATATCCTACGAGCAGTACTTC.

The CDR3 sequence is CATSDEGTGEGNEQFF. DNA for the CDR3: TGTGCCACCAGTGATGAGGGGACAGGGGAAGGGAATGAGCAGTTCTTC. The chain couples TRBV24-1 to TRBJ2-1, with 10 bases identical to TRBD1. J lost 7 bases, V lost 3 bases, and 8 bases had no gene match. Germline values: CDR1 KGHDR, CDR2 SFDVKD. The CDR3 extends over 16 amino acids.

The table lists this clonotype with a few counts. V is TRBV7-8 and J is TRBJ1-2, with D unclear. Germline CDR1 SGHVS, CDR2 FQNEAQ. V shed 1 base and J shed 2 bases, with 8 bases lying between them. The CDR3 is made up of 14 amino acids. The CDR3 DNA follows: TGTGCCAGCAGCTTAGGGCAGAGAAACTATGGCTACACCTTC. This codes for CASSLGQRNYGYTF. Combining the CDR3 with reference TRBV7-8 and TRBJ1-2 gives the whole variable domain GAGVSQSPRYKVAKRGQDVALRCDPISGHVSLFWYQQALGQGPEFLTYFQNEAQLDKSGLPSDRFFAERPEGSVSTLKIQRTQQEDSAVYLCASSLGQRNYGYTFGSGTRLTVV.

In this sample, this clonotype turned up a few times. Since a much larger clone is just one base distant, this may be a read error. J is TRBJ2-5 and V is TRBV20-1; 9 bases agree with TRBD2. Germline CDR1 and CDR2: DFQATT and SNEGSKA (reference sequence). The ends lost 3 bases at V and 5 bases at J; junction bases unmatched: 7. This CDR3 spans 14 amino acids. DNA for the CDR3: TGCAGTGCTAGGAGCGGGGGGCCAGGGGAGACCCAGTACTTC. This gives the protein CSARSGGPGETQYF.

J is TRBJ1-1 and V is TRBV7-2; maybe TRBD1 (5 bases). This CDR3 has 14 amino acids. The germline V gene has CDR1 SGHTA and CDR2 FQGNSA. Between the trimmed V and J ends, which lost 5 bases and 1 base, there was a span of 11 bases. The CDR3: CASSQTRGNTEAFF. CDR3 bases: TGTGCCAGCAGCCAGACGAGGGGGAACACTGAAGCTTTCTTT. Together with reference TRBV7-2 and TRBJ1-1, the CDR3 gives the full variable domain: GAGVSQSPSNKVTEKGKDVELRCDPISGHTALYWYRQSLGQGLEFLIYFQGNSAPDKSGLPSDRFSAERTGGSVSTLTIQRTQQEDSAVYLCASSQTRGNTEAFFGQGTRLTVV.

This clonotype was observed at least ten times. The chain carries TRBV6-1 and TRBJ1-5; a weak D match, TRBD1 (6 bases). There are 16 residues in the CDR3. Germline V CDR1 and CDR2: MNHNS, SASEGT. Trimming left V 8 bases short and J 0 bases short, with 17 bases between. CDR3 sequence reads: CASFRTATYSNQPQHF. In DNA, the CDR3 is TGTGCCAGCTTTAGGACAGCGACTTATAGCAATCAGCCCCAGCATTTT.

The V call is TRBV6-5, the J call TRBJ1-4; 7 bases agree with TRBD1. This CDR3 has 16 amino acids. Trimming at V came to 2 bases and at J to 7 bases, leaving 10 bases not matched to a gene. Per germline, CDR1 MNHEY and CDR2 SVGAGI. The CDR3 nucleotides read TGTGCCAGCAGTTACACAGCGACAGGGTGGAGTGAAAAACTGTTTTTT. Residues: CASSYTATGWSEKLFF.

V and J are TRBV27 and TRBJ2-1; D not resolved. The length of the CDR3 is 14 residues. V was clipped by 9 bases and J by 4 bases, with 16 bases between them. CDR1 is MNHEY and CDR2 is SMNVEV in the germline V gene (reference sequence). CDR3 sequence: CASSTYSHYNEQFF. CDR3 DNA sequence: TGTGCCAGTTCGACCTACTCCCATTACAATGAGCAGTTCTTC.

This clonotype has just a few counts. The CDR3 loop reads CASSQITSSYNEQFF. Here the CDR3 DNA reads TGCGCCAGCAGCCAAATCACTTCCTCCTACAATGAGCAGTTCTTC. The V and J genes are TRBV4-3 and TRBJ2-1; D not resolved. Germline V gene sequence: CDR1 LGHNA, CDR2 YSLEER. Trimming removed 2 bases at V and 0 bases at J, with 8 bases between. The CDR3 contains 15 residues.

This clonotype was observed a handful of times. Possible read error: a much larger clone is one base away. The chain carries TRBV5-1 and TRBJ2-7; D could derive from TRBD1 or TRBD2 (5 bases each). CDR1 SGHRS and CDR2 YFSETQ come from the germline V gene. The ends were cut back, 3 bases at V and 3 bases at J, with 16 bases in the middle. This CDR3 has 15 amino acids. CDR3 DNA: TGCGCCAGCAGCTGCGGGCTAGGGGCCCTCTACGAGCAGTACTTC. Translation gives CASSCGLGALYEQYF.

As to this clonotype: This may arise from a read error, as a much more abundant clone is one base away. The V call is TRBV27, the J call TRBJ2-5; TRBD1 aligns across 8 bases. The CDR3 runs to 16 residues. Germline CDR1 reads MNHEY; CDR2 reads SMNVEV (reference sequence). CDR3 DNA sequence: TGTGCCTGCAGTCCCAGACAGGGGACTCGACAAGAGACCCAGTACTTC. Encoded protein: CACSPRQGTRQETQYF.

This clonotype showed up just once. The CDR3 loop is CSVEAGYQETQYF. CDR3 in DNA: TGCAGCGTTGAGGCGGGTTACCAAGAGACCCAGTACTTC. V gene TRBV29-1 combines with J gene TRBJ2-5; D perhaps matches TRBD2 (5 bases). V shed 3 bases and J shed 0 bases, with 8 bases lying between them. Germline V gives CDR1 SQVTM, CDR2 ANQGSEA. This CDR3 has 13 residues. Full variable domain (rest looked up from reference TRBV29-1 and TRBJ2-5): SAVISQKPSRDICQRGTSLTIQCQVDSQVTMMFWYRQQPGQSLTLIATANQGSEATYESGFVIDKFPISRPNLTFSTLTVSNMSPEDSSIYLCSVEAGYQETQYFGPGTRLLVL.

The V gene is TRBV6-6, the J gene TRBJ2-7; D unclear. Germline assignment: CDR1 MNHNY and CDR2 SVGAGI (reference sequence). The V end was cut by 2 bases, the J end by 2 bases, with 7 bases between. This CDR3 contains 13 residues. CDR3 in amino acids: CASSYDPAYEQYF. The CDR3 DNA is TGTGCCAGCAGTTACGACCCGGCCTACGAGCAGTACTTC.

This clonotype occurred once. The V gene is TRBV28, the J gene TRBJ2-3; tentatively, D is TRBD2 (6 bases). This CDR3 is 17 amino acids long. V was cut by 6 bases and J by 6 bases, with 25 bases left in between. The V gene's germline CDR1 is MDHEN and CDR2 SYDVKM. The CDR3 sequence is CASSPPRRGPSADTQYF. The CDR3 DNA follows: TGTGCCAGCAGCCCACCCCGGAGGGGCCCTTCAGCGGATACGCAGTATTTT.

J is TRBJ2-7 and V is TRBV6-5, with 10 bases fitting TRBD1. The J call is uncertain, as TRBJ2-5 better fits the DNA end. Germline CDR1 MNHEY, CDR2 SVGAGI. The CDR3 spans 16 residues. The CDR3 protein is CASSYSGTGVEETQYF. The CDR3 DNA reads TGTGCCAGCAGTTACTCCGGGACAGGGGTGGAAGAGACCCAGTACTTC.

This clonotype was detected only once. Being one base from a much bigger clone, this may be a read error. This rearrangement joins TRBV12-3 or TRBV12-4 to TRBJ2-6; D gene uncertain. V lost 7 bases to trimming and J lost 2 bases, with 3 bases between them. The CDR3 contains 12 residues. CDR3 sequence (DNA): TGTGCCAGCAAGCCTGGGGCCAACGTCCTGACTTTC. Protein sequence: CASKPGANVLTF.

This chain links TRBV3-1 with TRBJ2-4, with D tentatively TRBD1 (6 bases). From germline, CDR1 is LGHDT and CDR2 YNNKEL (reference sequence). Trimming pared 0 bases from V and 4 bases from J, leaving 10 bases between. The CDR3 contains 15 residues. The CDR3 bases are TGTGCCAGCAGCCAAGAGTGGGGGCCGAAAAACATTCAGTACTTC. Translated, it gives CASSQEWGPKNIQYF.

This CDR3 reads CASSARGLAGLNTGELFF. The CDR3 DNA is TGTGCCAGCAGTGCCCGGGGACTAGCGGGGCTGAACACCGGGGAGCTGTTTTTT. This chain links TRBV2 with TRBJ2-2, with 13 bases that match TRBD2. CDR3 length: 18 residues. The germline V gene has CDR1 SNHLY and CDR2 FYNNEI. The trim removed 4 bases at V and 1 base at J, leaving 6 bases unmatched.

The chain is built from TRBV7-3 and TRBJ2-3; 8 bases line up with TRBD2. Trimming removed 2 bases from V and 2 bases from J; junction bases left unmatched: 6. The CDR3 is 16 residues long. Germline V lookup: CDR1 SGHTA, CDR2 FQGTGA. The CDR3 DNA reads as TGTGCCAGCAGCTTAGCCGGGGGGGCAAACACAGATACGCAGTATTTT. Protein product: CASSLAGGANTDTQYF.

V usage is TRBV25-1 and J usage is TRBJ2-3; 8 bases align to TRBD2. CDR1 MGHDK and CDR2 SYGVNS come from the germline V gene. The length of the CDR3 is 15 residues. V lost 8 bases to trimming and J lost 2 bases; unmatched junction nucleotides: 9. CDR3 nucleotides: TGTGCCAGCGGCGTTCAGCGGGAGATCACAGATACGCAGTATTTT. This gives the protein CASGVQREITDTQYF.

V usage is TRBV6-2 or TRBV6-3 and J usage is TRBJ1-1, with TRBD1 matching over 7 bases. CDR1 is MNHEY, CDR2 SVGEGT, per germline. V was clipped by 5 bases and J by 0 bases; unmatched bases: 9. This CDR3 is built from 16 residues. The CDR3, as DNA: TGTGCCAGCAGTCCGAACAAGGACAGGTTGAACACTGAAGCTTTCTTT. Its translation: CASSPNKDRLNTEAFF.

This clonotype showed up just a few times. The chain employs TRBV29-1 and TRBJ2-1; perhaps D is TRBD1 or TRBD2 (5 bases each). Germline loops: CDR1 SQVTM, CDR2 ANQGSEA. Trimming removed 3 bases at V and 10 bases at J, with 16 bases between. The CDR3 has 13 residues. CDR3 sequence reads: CSVERAGNGEQFF. The CDR3 DNA is TGCAGCGTTGAGAGGGCAGGGAACGGGGAGCAGTTCTTC.

This chain uses TRBV2 with TRBJ2-3; TRBD2 matches at 11 bases. This CDR3 contains 16 residues. Trimming took 3 bases from V and 1 from J; bases not matched to a gene: 3. The germline V gene has CDR1 SNHLY and CDR2 FYNNEI. CDR3 nucleotide sequence: TGTGCCAGCAGTGAGACTAGCGGGGTTGGCACAGATACGCAGTATTTT. Translation gives CASSETSGVGTDTQYF.

The chain combines TRBV6-4 with TRBJ2-6, with D possibly matching TRBD1 (6 bases). The germline V gene has CDR1 MRHNA and CDR2 SNTAGT. This CDR3 comprises 17 residues. V was trimmed by 3 bases and J by 0 bases, leaving 12 bases between them. CDR3 in DNA: TGTGCCAGCAGTGAAACAGGGTGGGACTCTGGGGCCAACGTCCTGACTTTC. It yields the protein CASSETGWDSGANVLTF.

V gene TRBV27 combines with J gene TRBJ2-5, with 11 bases identical to TRBD1. The length of the CDR3 is 14 residues. Losses at the gene ends were 6 bases for V and 5 bases for J; bases not matched to a gene: 5. The V gene's germline CDR1 is MNHEY and CDR2 SMNVEV (reference sequence). Here the CDR3 reads CASSWTGGRETQYF. Written as DNA, the CDR3 is TGTGCCAGCAGCTGGACAGGGGGCCGTGAGACCCAGTACTTC.